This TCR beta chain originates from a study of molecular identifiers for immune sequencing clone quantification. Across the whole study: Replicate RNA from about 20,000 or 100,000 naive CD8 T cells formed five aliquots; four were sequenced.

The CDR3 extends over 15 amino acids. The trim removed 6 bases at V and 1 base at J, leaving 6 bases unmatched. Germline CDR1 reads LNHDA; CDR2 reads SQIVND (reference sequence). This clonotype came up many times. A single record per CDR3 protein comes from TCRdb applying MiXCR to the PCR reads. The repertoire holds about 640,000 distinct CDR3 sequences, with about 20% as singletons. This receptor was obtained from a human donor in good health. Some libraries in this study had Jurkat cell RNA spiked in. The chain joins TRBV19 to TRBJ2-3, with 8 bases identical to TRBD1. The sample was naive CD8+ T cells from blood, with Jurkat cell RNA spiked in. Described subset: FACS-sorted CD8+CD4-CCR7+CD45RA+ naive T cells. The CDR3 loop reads CASRTTGEGTDTQYF. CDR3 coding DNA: TGTGCCAGTAGAACGACAGGGGAAGGCACAGATACGCAGTATTTT.